The clone carrying this TCR beta chain was seen a handful of times. The antigen is undetermined. The PCR made use of 60 Vbeta and 13 Jbeta primers. The repertoire was sequenced with immunoSEQ multiplex PCR; TCRdb's copy has only in-frame clones and lacks some. The sample has around 160,000 clones; 60% to 80% are singletons. The sample belongs to a study of cytomegalovirus exposure and HLA in healthy donors. Study-wide findings and caveats: Published work reported that the classifier diagnosed cytomegalovirus status with high specificity and sensitivity. Later on, a genetic analysis was performed. It linked a missense variant in DCLRE1C with V- and J-gene trimming of TCR beta.

The CDR3 contains 21 residues. The sample consisted of PBMCs. The chain uses TRBV21-1 and TRBJ1-3. TRBV21-1 is marked as a pseudogene. The receptor comes from a woman aged 40 to 55 in good health and CMV-seropositive. In nucleotides, the CDR3 is TGTGCCAGCAGCAAAACTTTACCGGGACTGTCCAATTGTTGCTCTGGAAACACCATATATTTT. Amino acids: CASSKTLPGLSNCCSGNTIYF.